This TCR beta chain was captured in a study of T cell changes during pregnancy in multiple sclerosis. Data came from immunoSEQ multiplex PCR; TCRdb stores just in-frame clones and leaves some out. The table has some 37,000 clones, about 89% seen once. Germline V gene data show CDR1 as KGHSH and CDR2 as LQKENI. This CDR3 is 19 amino acids long. With 6 bases removed from V and 5 bases from J, the gap between germline ends came to 28 bases. The source of this sequence is a female donor with multiple sclerosis, enrolled in a pregnancy study. Material: CD8+ T cells from peripheral blood mononuclear cells, obtained in the third trimester of pregnancy. The J gene is TRBJ2-2, the V gene TRBV18, with TRBD1 as a possible D gene (11 bases). The CDR3: CASSRTGGLAGVRTGELFF. The CDR3 DNA follows: TGTGCCAGCTCGAGGACAGGGGGCCTAGCGGGAGTGCGGACCGGGGAGCTGTTTTTT.